Listed below are T cell receptor beta chains from one sample, sequenced in a study of cytomegalovirus exposure and HLA in healthy donors. The data were produced by immunoSEQ multiplex PCR, yet TCRdb's version contains in-frame clones alone and is incomplete. The sample holds approximately 100,000 clones, approximately 73% seen once. Sequencing was performed on PBMCs. The receptor set was obtained from a woman in her forties or fifties in good health and CMV-seropositive. Both conserved end residues are part of each CDR3. The order of the fields is J gene, clone size, V gene, D gene, CDR3 protein, CDR3 DNA. A D gene is named only where the DNA matches it firmly. Some rows mark clone size as missing; the rest say once, few, many or name a class of expanded clone.

j_call: TRBJ2-3; clone_size: -; v_call: TRBV2; d_call: -; cdr3_aa: CASGGQLNWDTQYF; cdr3_nt: TGTGCCAGCGGGGGACAACTTAACTGGGATACGCAGTATTTT
j_call: TRBJ2-2; clone_size: -; v_call: TRBV5-1; d_call: TRBD2; cdr3_aa: CASSLGRELTGELFF; cdr3_nt: TGCGCCAGCAGCTTAGGGCGGGAGCTCACCGGGGAGCTGTTTTTT
j_call: TRBJ1-4; clone_size: -; v_call: TRBV9; d_call: TRBD1; cdr3_aa: CASSVTGALNEKLFF; cdr3_nt: TGTGCCAGCAGCGTTACAGGGGCGTTAAATGAAAAACTGTTTTTT
j_call: TRBJ2-7; clone_size: -; v_call: TRBV19; d_call: -; cdr3_aa: CASSKKTAPNHEQYF; cdr3_nt: TGTGCCAGTAGTAAGAAGACAGCCCCAAACCACGAGCAGTACTTC
j_call: TRBJ2-5; clone_size: -; v_call: TRBV27; d_call: TRBD1; cdr3_aa: CASSFLNPTGVGETQYF; cdr3_nt: TGTGCCAGCAGTTTCCTCAACCCGACAGGGGTTGGAGAGACCCAGTACTTC
j_call: TRBJ1-1; clone_size: few; v_call: TRBV30; d_call: -; cdr3_aa: CAWSVQGNTEAFF; cdr3_nt: TGTGCCTGGAGTGTTCAGGGGAACACTGAAGCTTTCTTT
j_call: TRBJ2-1; clone_size: -; v_call: TRBV11-2; d_call: -; cdr3_aa: CASSFRTVDNEQFF; cdr3_nt: TGTGCCAGCAGCTTTAGGACAGTCGACAATGAGCAGTTCTTC
j_call: TRBJ1-1; clone_size: -; v_call: TRBV6-5; d_call: TRBD1; cdr3_aa: CASIWTGGGVTEAFF; cdr3_nt: TGTGCCAGCATTTGGACAGGCGGCGGAGTCACTGAAGCTTTCTTT
j_call: TRBJ2-1; clone_size: -; v_call: TRBV7-9; d_call: -; cdr3_aa: CASSLAGANEQFF; cdr3_nt: TGTGCCAGCAGCTTAGCTGGGGCCAATGAGCAGTTCTTC
j_call: TRBJ1-1; clone_size: once; v_call: TRBV7-9; d_call: -; cdr3_aa: CASSLGTREAFF; cdr3_nt: TGTGCCAGCAGCTTAGGGACTCGAGAAGCTTTCTTT
j_call: TRBJ1-2; clone_size: -; v_call: TRBV2; d_call: TRBD1; cdr3_aa: CASSGGQANYGYTF; cdr3_nt: TGTGCCAGCAGTGGGGGACAGGCAAACTATGGCTACACCTTC
j_call: TRBJ2-3; clone_size: few; v_call: TRBV11-3; d_call: TRBD1; cdr3_aa: CASGTAPGGTDTQYF; cdr3_nt: TGTGCCAGCGGGACAGCGCCCGGCGGGACAGATACGCAGTATTTT
j_call: TRBJ1-2; clone_size: -; v_call: TRBV13; d_call: TRBD1; cdr3_aa: CASSLGQGGGYGYTF; cdr3_nt: TGTGCCAGCAGCTTAGGACAGGGGGGCGGCTATGGCTACACCTTC
j_call: TRBJ1-1; clone_size: -; v_call: TRBV7-9; d_call: -; cdr3_aa: CASSLGITGYNTEAFF; cdr3_nt: TGTGCCAGCAGCTTAGGGATTACAGGGTATAACACTGAAGCTTTCTTT
j_call: TRBJ1-2; clone_size: few; v_call: TRBV6-1; d_call: -; cdr3_aa: CASRFDSNYGYTF; cdr3_nt: TGTGCCAGCAGATTTGACAGTAACTATGGCTACACCTTC
j_call: TRBJ1-5; clone_size: -; v_call: TRBV4-1; d_call: -; cdr3_aa: CASSQAGDQPQHF; cdr3_nt: TGCGCCAGCAGCCAAGCAGGGGATCAGCCCCAGCATTTT
j_call: TRBJ2-1; clone_size: -; v_call: TRBV5-4; d_call: TRBD2; cdr3_aa: CASSLEPSGSNEQFF; cdr3_nt: TGTGCCAGCAGCTTGGAGCCCAGCGGGAGCAATGAGCAGTTCTTC
j_call: TRBJ2-6; clone_size: -; v_call: TRBV5-4; d_call: -; cdr3_aa: CASSWESGEGANVLTF; cdr3_nt: TGTGCCAGCAGCTGGGAGTCGGGGGAAGGGGCCAACGTCCTGACTTTC
j_call: TRBJ2-5; clone_size: -; v_call: TRBV6-1; d_call: -; cdr3_aa: CASSLGQRSQYF; cdr3_nt: TGTGCCAGCAGTCTTGGACAGAGGTCCCAGTACTTC
j_call: TRBJ1-6; clone_size: -; v_call: TRBV30; d_call: TRBD1; cdr3_aa: CASRTGSSYNSPLHF; cdr3_nt: TGTGCCTCGCGGACAGGGAGCTCCTATAATTCACCCCTCCACTTT
j_call: TRBJ2-3; clone_size: -; v_call: TRBV19; d_call: -; cdr3_aa: CASSIGVAGRTDTQYF; cdr3_nt: TGTGCCAGTAGTATAGGGGTTGCCGGGAGAACGGATACGCAGTATTTT
j_call: TRBJ2-7; clone_size: -; v_call: TRBV13; d_call: TRBD1; cdr3_aa: CASSPRTGFEGEQYF; cdr3_nt: TGTGCCAGCAGCCCACGGACAGGGTTTGAGGGTGAGCAGTACTTC
j_call: TRBJ1-1; clone_size: few; v_call: TRBV5-1; d_call: TRBD1; cdr3_aa: CASSLSGTGVFIAEAFF; cdr3_nt: TGCGCCAGCAGCCTGAGCGGGACAGGGGTTTTCATTGCTGAAGCTTTCTTT
j_call: TRBJ1-2; clone_size: -; v_call: TRBV27; d_call: -; cdr3_aa: CASRGDYRVKGYTF; cdr3_nt: TGTGCCAGCAGGGGCGATTACAGGGTAAAGGGCTACACCTTC
j_call: TRBJ2-1; clone_size: -; v_call: TRBV6-5; d_call: -; cdr3_aa: CASSYLTGYYNEQFF; cdr3_nt: TGTGCCAGCAGTTACCTTACAGGGTACTACAATGAGCAGTTCTTC
j_call: TRBJ1-5; clone_size: -; v_call: TRBV6-5; d_call: -; cdr3_aa: CASRGGEHNQPQHF; cdr3_nt: TGTGCCAGCAGGGGGGGGGAGCACAATCAGCCCCAGCATTTT
j_call: TRBJ1-5; clone_size: once; v_call: TRBV27; d_call: -; cdr3_aa: CASRGGATGNQPQHF; cdr3_nt: TGTGCCAGCCGGGGGGGGGCTACGGGCAATCAGCCCCAGCATTTT
j_call: TRBJ2-1; clone_size: -; v_call: TRBV7-3; d_call: TRBD1; cdr3_aa: CASSPGTGRSNEQFF; cdr3_nt: TGTGCCAGCAGTCCCGGGACAGGGAGATCCAATGAGCAGTTCTTC
j_call: TRBJ1-5; clone_size: once; v_call: TRBV19; d_call: -; cdr3_aa: CASTLSGYSNQPQHF; cdr3_nt: TGTGCCAGTACCCTATCAGGGTATAGCAATCAGCCCCAGCATTTT
j_call: TRBJ2-3; clone_size: -; v_call: TRBV6-1; d_call: TRBD2; cdr3_aa: CASRVAGADTQYF; cdr3_nt: TGTGCCAGCAGGGTAGCGGGTGCAGATACGCAGTATTTT
j_call: TRBJ1-1; clone_size: -; v_call: TRBV30; d_call: TRBD1; cdr3_aa: CAWTSTGWRTEAFF; cdr3_nt: TGTGCCTGGACCTCGACAGGGTGGAGGACTGAAGCTTTCTTT
j_call: TRBJ2-2; clone_size: -; v_call: TRBV7-3; d_call: TRBD2; cdr3_aa: CASSLSGRGTGELFF; cdr3_nt: TGTGCCAGCAGCTTATCCGGGAGGGGGACCGGGGAGCTGTTTTTT
j_call: TRBJ2-3; clone_size: -; v_call: TRBV9; d_call: TRBD2; cdr3_aa: CASSGGLAGTNTQYF; cdr3_nt: TGTGCCAGCAGCGGGGGACTAGCGGGGACTAATACGCAGTATTTT
j_call: TRBJ2-1; clone_size: once; v_call: TRBV30; d_call: TRBD2; cdr3_aa: CAWSSGGAYNEQFF; cdr3_nt: TGTGCCTGGAGTTCGGGGGGGGCCTACAATGAGCAGTTCTTC
j_call: TRBJ2-6; clone_size: once; v_call: TRBV5-1; d_call: TRBD1; cdr3_aa: CASSGTGGRALGANVLTF; cdr3_nt: TGCGCCAGCAGCGGTACAGGGGGACGGGCGTTAGGGGCCAACGTCCTGACTTTC
j_call: TRBJ2-1; clone_size: -; v_call: TRBV9; d_call: -; cdr3_aa: CASSGGQQQFF; cdr3_nt: TGTGCCAGCAGCGGCGGACAGCAGCAGTTCTTC
j_call: TRBJ2-7; clone_size: few; v_call: TRBV4-1; d_call: TRBD2; cdr3_aa: CASSQVDFIPGGLYEQYF; cdr3_nt: TGCGCCAGCAGCCAAGTGGATTTTATACCGGGAGGGCTTTACGAGCAGTACTTC
j_call: TRBJ1-2; clone_size: medium-sized; v_call: TRBV7-9; d_call: -; cdr3_aa: CASSTGGYYGYTF; cdr3_nt: TGTGCCAGCAGCACGGGGGGATATTATGGCTACACCTTC
j_call: TRBJ1-2; clone_size: -; v_call: TRBV19; d_call: -; cdr3_aa: CASSIFWGPYGYTF; cdr3_nt: TGTGCCAGTAGTATTTTTTGGGGGCCCTATGGCTACACCTTC
j_call: TRBJ2-3; clone_size: once; v_call: TRBV29-1; d_call: -; cdr3_aa: CSYTGRRGYSTDTQYF; cdr3_nt: TGCAGCTATACAGGGAGAAGAGGTTATAGCACAGATACGCAGTATTTT
j_call: TRBJ1-3; clone_size: -; v_call: TRBV9; d_call: -; cdr3_aa: CASSVGGGPGNTIYF; cdr3_nt: TGTGCCAGCAGCGTAGGCGGGGGCCCTGGAAACACCATATATTTT
j_call: TRBJ2-5; clone_size: -; v_call: TRBV7-9; d_call: TRBD2; cdr3_aa: CSSSRTSGMYKGETQYF; cdr3_nt: TGTTCCAGCAGCAGAACTAGCGGAATGTATAAAGGGGAGACCCAGTACTTC
j_call: TRBJ2-7; clone_size: -; v_call: TRBV5-1; d_call: -; cdr3_aa: CASSFRAEQYF; cdr3_nt: TGCGCCAGCAGCTTCAGGGCCGAGCAGTACTTC
j_call: TRBJ2-1; clone_size: few; v_call: TRBV9; d_call: -; cdr3_aa: CASSVGGGPLRELGNEQFF; cdr3_nt: TGTGCCAGCAGCGTAGGTGGGGGCCCTTTGAGGGAGTTGGGGAATGAGCAGTTCTTC